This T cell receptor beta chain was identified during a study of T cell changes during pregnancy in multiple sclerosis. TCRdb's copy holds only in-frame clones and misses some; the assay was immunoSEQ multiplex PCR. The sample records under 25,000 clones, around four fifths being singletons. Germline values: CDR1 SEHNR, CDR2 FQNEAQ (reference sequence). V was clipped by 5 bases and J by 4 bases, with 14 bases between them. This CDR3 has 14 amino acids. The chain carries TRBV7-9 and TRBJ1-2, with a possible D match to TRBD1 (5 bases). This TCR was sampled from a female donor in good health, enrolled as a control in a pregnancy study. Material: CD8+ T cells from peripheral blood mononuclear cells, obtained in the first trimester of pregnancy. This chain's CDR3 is CASSPDTTFYGYTF. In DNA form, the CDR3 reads TGTGCCAGCAGCCCGGACACCACGTTCTATGGCTACACCTTC. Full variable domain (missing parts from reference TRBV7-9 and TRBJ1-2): DTGVSQNPRHKITKRGQNVTFRCDPISEHNRLYWYRQTLGQGPEFLTYFQNEAQLEKSRLLSDRFSAERPKGSFSTLEIQRTEQGDSAMYLCASSPDTTFYGYTFGSGTRLTVV.